Listed below are T cell receptor beta chains from one sample, sequenced in a study of cytomegalovirus exposure and HLA in healthy donors. TCRdb's table, derived via immunoSEQ multiplex PCR, lists solely in-frame clones and lacks some. In the table there are about 360,000 clones, 70% to 90% of which are singletons. The specimen sequenced was PBMCs. These receptors originate from a woman younger than 35 in good health and CMV-seronegative. Each CDR3 is given with its conserved first and last residue. The D gene is left open where the match is weak. Clone size appears in some rows only: once, few, many, or a class for an expanded clone.

v_call: TRBV27
d_call: .
clone_size: .
j_call: TRBJ1-1
cdr3_nt: TGTGCCAGCAGTTTGGCCTGGAACACTGAAGCTTTCTTT
cdr3_aa: CASSLAWNTEAFF

v_call: TRBV5-1
d_call: TRBD2
clone_size: .
j_call: TRBJ2-1
cdr3_nt: TGCGCCAGCAGCTTGACCTTCGGCGGGGGGGTGTTGGGCCATGAGCAGTTCTTC
cdr3_aa: CASSLTFGGGVLGHEQFF

v_call: TRBV19
d_call: .
clone_size: .
j_call: TRBJ2-7
cdr3_nt: TGTGCCAGTAGTATACAGGGAAGGCTCCACGAGCAGTACTTC
cdr3_aa: CASSIQGRLHEQYF

v_call: TRBV9
d_call: .
clone_size: .
j_call: TRBJ2-7
cdr3_nt: TGTGCCAGCAAGCCCCTAGGTAAGAACGCCTACGAGCAGTACTTC
cdr3_aa: CASKPLGKNAYEQYF

v_call: TRBV28
d_call: TRBD1
clone_size: .
j_call: TRBJ2-1
cdr3_nt: TGTGCCAGCAGTCCGGACAGGGGGTCGCAGTTCTTC
cdr3_aa: CASSPDRGSQFF

v_call: TRBV4-1
d_call: TRBD2
clone_size: .
j_call: TRBJ2-3
cdr3_nt: TGCGCCAGCAGCCAAGGCGGGACTAGCGATGAAGATACGCAGTATTTT
cdr3_aa: CASSQGGTSDEDTQYF

v_call: TRBV5-4
d_call: .
clone_size: .
j_call: TRBJ2-7
cdr3_nt: TGTGCCAGCAATCCTTTCGGCGAGGGAGCCGACGAGCAGTACTTC
cdr3_aa: CASNPFGEGADEQYF

v_call: TRBV7-9
d_call: .
clone_size: once
j_call: TRBJ2-5
cdr3_nt: TGTGCCAGCAGCGCATGGGGGGAGGAGACCCAGTACTTC
cdr3_aa: CASSAWGEETQYF

v_call: TRBV28
d_call: .
clone_size: .
j_call: TRBJ1-2
cdr3_nt: TGTGCCAGCAGGACAGCTACTAACTATGGCTACACCTTC
cdr3_aa: CASRTATNYGYTF

v_call: TRBV18
d_call: TRBD1
clone_size: .
j_call: TRBJ1-5
cdr3_nt: TGTGCCAGCTCACCCGAGACAGGGGTGAGCAATCAGCCCCAGCATTTT
cdr3_aa: CASSPETGVSNQPQHF

v_call: TRBV14
d_call: TRBD1
clone_size: .
j_call: TRBJ2-6
cdr3_nt: TGTGCCAGCAGCCCTAGGACAGGGGGACGCTCTGGGGCCAACGTCCTGACTTTC
cdr3_aa: CASSPRTGGRSGANVLTF

v_call: TRBV6-1
d_call: .
clone_size: .
j_call: TRBJ2-2
cdr3_nt: TGTGCCAGCAGTGAAGCAGGCGGGGAAGCCGGGGAGCTGTTTTTT
cdr3_aa: CASSEAGGEAGELFF

v_call: TRBV30
d_call: .
clone_size: .
j_call: TRBJ2-2
cdr3_nt: TGTGCCTGGAGTGTAGCGAGACTTCCCACCGGGGAGCTGTTTTTT
cdr3_aa: CAWSVARLPTGELFF

v_call: TRBV29-1
d_call: TRBD2
clone_size: many
j_call: TRBJ2-7
cdr3_nt: TGCAGCGTCCGCGCCCTAGCGGGTGAGTCCTACGAGCAGTACTTC
cdr3_aa: CSVRALAGESYEQYF

v_call: TRBV9
d_call: TRBD2
clone_size: .
j_call: TRBJ2-1
cdr3_nt: TGTGCCAGCAGCGGGAGGCCCGAAGGGAGGGCGAGGAATGAGCAGTTCTTC
cdr3_aa: CASSGRPEGRARNEQFF

v_call: TRBV30
d_call: .
clone_size: .
j_call: TRBJ1-2
cdr3_nt: TGTGCCTGGAGTGTAGGGGCGGGAGGCTACACCTTC
cdr3_aa: CAWSVGAGGYTF

v_call: TRBV5-4
d_call: TRBD1
clone_size: .
j_call: TRBJ2-1
cdr3_nt: TGTGCCAGCAGCTCCGGGACAGGCTTCAATGAGCAGTTCTTC
cdr3_aa: CASSSGTGFNEQFF

v_call: TRBV5-6
d_call: .
clone_size: .
j_call: TRBJ2-2
cdr3_nt: TGTGCCAGCAGCTTTGCCGCTATCGGGGAGCTGTTTTTT
cdr3_aa: CASSFAAIGELFF

v_call: TRBV5-1
d_call: TRBD2
clone_size: .
j_call: TRBJ2-3
cdr3_nt: TGCGCCAGCAGACTAGCGGGGAGCACAGATACGCAGTATTTT
cdr3_aa: CASRLAGSTDTQYF

v_call: TRBV5-5
d_call: TRBD1
clone_size: .
j_call: TRBJ2-7
cdr3_nt: TGTGCCAGCAGCGTGGGACAGGTATTGGGATTGGGTTCCTACGAGCAGTACTTC
cdr3_aa: CASSVGQVLGLGSYEQYF

v_call: TRBV10-2
d_call: TRBD1
clone_size: .
j_call: TRBJ2-7
cdr3_nt: TGCGCCAGCAGTCATACAGGGGGTTACGAGCAGTACTTC
cdr3_aa: CASSHTGGYEQYF

v_call: TRBV7-9
d_call: TRBD2
clone_size: .
j_call: TRBJ2-1
cdr3_nt: TGTGCCAGCATCCCGTCGGGGGGGGCCTACAATGAGCAGTTCTTC
cdr3_aa: CASIPSGGAYNEQFF

v_call: TRBV7-9
d_call: .
clone_size: .
j_call: TRBJ2-2
cdr3_nt: TGTGCCAGCAGCCTCCGGTCGAACACCGGGGAGCTGTTTTTT
cdr3_aa: CASSLRSNTGELFF

v_call: TRBV2
d_call: .
clone_size: .
j_call: TRBJ1-1
cdr3_nt: TGTGCCAGCATTAGGACTGGAGACACTGAAGCTTTCTTT
cdr3_aa: CASIRTGDTEAFF

v_call: TRBV30
d_call: .
clone_size: .
j_call: TRBJ2-1
cdr3_nt: TGTGCCTGGAGTGTTCGGACTGGCAGCTACAATGAGCAGTTCTTC
cdr3_aa: CAWSVRTGSYNEQFF

v_call: TRBV18
d_call: TRBD1
clone_size: .
j_call: TRBJ1-2
cdr3_nt: TGTGCCAGCTCATCAGGACAGGCTTCCTATGGCTACACCTTC
cdr3_aa: CASSSGQASYGYTF

v_call: TRBV6-1
d_call: .
clone_size: .
j_call: TRBJ2-5
cdr3_nt: TGTGCCAGCAGTGACATTGGCCGGGGGGCGCAAGAGACCCAGTACTTC
cdr3_aa: CASSDIGRGAQETQYF

v_call: TRBV5-1
d_call: TRBD1
clone_size: once
j_call: TRBJ2-2
cdr3_nt: TGCGCCAGCAGCTTGCAGCCCGGGACAGGGCTAAACACCGGGGAGCTGTTTTTT
cdr3_aa: CASSLQPGTGLNTGELFF

v_call: TRBV28
d_call: .
clone_size: few
j_call: TRBJ2-5
cdr3_nt: TGTGCCAGCAATGAAAACGGGGAGACCCAGTACTTC
cdr3_aa: CASNENGETQYF

v_call: TRBV28
d_call: TRBD1
clone_size: few
j_call: TRBJ1-2
cdr3_nt: TGTGCCAGCAGTTCCCCCCCAGGGGGGAGCTATGGCTACACCTTC
cdr3_aa: CASSSPPGGSYGYTF

v_call: TRBV10-2
d_call: .
clone_size: .
j_call: TRBJ1-2
cdr3_nt: TGCGCCAGCAGTGAGGGGGGGGTGGTAAACTATGGCTACACCTTC
cdr3_aa: CASSEGGVVNYGYTF

v_call: TRBV28
d_call: TRBD1
clone_size: .
j_call: TRBJ1-4
cdr3_nt: TGTGCCTCCCAACCGGGACAGGGAACTGAAAAACTGTTTTTT
cdr3_aa: CASQPGQGTEKLFF

v_call: TRBV18
d_call: TRBD2
clone_size: .
j_call: TRBJ2-1
cdr3_nt: TGTGCCAGCTCACCTCCCGGAACTAGCGGGGGGGAATCCTACAATGAGCAGTTCTTC
cdr3_aa: CASSPPGTSGGESYNEQFF

v_call: TRBV4-1
d_call: .
clone_size: .
j_call: TRBJ2-1
cdr3_nt: TGCGCCAGCAGCCAAGTGGGAGGAACTCACAATGAGCAGTTCTTC
cdr3_aa: CASSQVGGTHNEQFF

v_call: TRBV6-5
d_call: TRBD1
clone_size: .
j_call: TRBJ2-1
cdr3_nt: TGTGCCAGCAGCCCGGGACAGGGGGCCTACAATGAGCAGTTCTTC
cdr3_aa: CASSPGQGAYNEQFF

v_call: TRBV27
d_call: TRBD1
clone_size: .
j_call: TRBJ1-2
cdr3_nt: TGTGCCAGCAGTTCCTTACAGGGGGCGAACTATGGCTACACCTTC
cdr3_aa: CASSSLQGANYGYTF

v_call: TRBV7-3
d_call: .
clone_size: .
j_call: TRBJ2-6
cdr3_nt: TGTGCCAGCAGCTTACAGGCAGCCTCTGGGGCCAACGTCCTGACTTTC
cdr3_aa: CASSLQAASGANVLTF

v_call: TRBV27
d_call: .
clone_size: .
j_call: TRBJ2-1
cdr3_nt: TGTGCCAGCAGCACTAATCAGGGAAGCTCCTACAATGAGCAGTTCTTC
cdr3_aa: CASSTNQGSSYNEQFF

v_call: TRBV5-1
d_call: TRBD1
clone_size: .
j_call: TRBJ2-2
cdr3_nt: TGCGCCAGCAGCGGTGACAGGGCCAACACCGGGGAGCTGTTTTTT
cdr3_aa: CASSGDRANTGELFF

v_call: TRBV28
d_call: TRBD1
clone_size: .
j_call: TRBJ1-5
cdr3_nt: TGTGCCAGCAGTGCACAGGGGCCTCTCAATCAGCCCCAGCATTTT
cdr3_aa: CASSAQGPLNQPQHF

v_call: TRBV6-1
d_call: .
clone_size: .
j_call: TRBJ2-5
cdr3_nt: TGTGCCAGCTCGGTAGCAGAGACCCAGTACTTC
cdr3_aa: CASSVAETQYF

v_call: TRBV11-2
d_call: TRBD1
clone_size: .
j_call: TRBJ2-7
cdr3_nt: TGTGCCAGCAGCCCAGGGACAGGCTACGAGCAGTACTTC
cdr3_aa: CASSPGTGYEQYF

v_call: TRBV7-9
d_call: TRBD1
clone_size: .
j_call: TRBJ1-6
cdr3_nt: TGTGCCAGCAGCCCCTCGGGACAGCTTAATTCACCCCTCCACTTT
cdr3_aa: CASSPSGQLNSPLHF

v_call: TRBV4-1
d_call: .
clone_size: once
j_call: TRBJ1-1
cdr3_nt: TGCGCCAGCAGCCAAGAGGCGGGGGGCCACACTGAAGCTTTCTTT
cdr3_aa: CASSQEAGGHTEAFF

v_call: TRBV28
d_call: .
clone_size: few
j_call: TRBJ2-5
cdr3_nt: TGTGCCAGCAGTTTAGACAGGCCTTGGGAGACCCAGTACTTC
cdr3_aa: CASSLDRPWETQYF

v_call: TRBV7-2
d_call: .
clone_size: .
j_call: TRBJ1-5
cdr3_nt: TGTGCCAGCAGCCGCAATGCGGGCAATCAGCCCCAGCATTTT
cdr3_aa: CASSRNAGNQPQHF

v_call: TRBV2
d_call: TRBD1
clone_size: .
j_call: TRBJ2-7
cdr3_nt: TGTGCCAGCAGTGGAGAAAGGGGGCAAAGCTACGAGCAGTACTTC
cdr3_aa: CASSGERGQSYEQYF

v_call: TRBV18
d_call: TRBD1
clone_size: few
j_call: TRBJ2-7
cdr3_nt: TGTGCCAGCTCCTCAACTCCCGGGACAGGTCCCCACGAGCAGTACTTC
cdr3_aa: CASSSTPGTGPHEQYF

v_call: TRBV5-1
d_call: TRBD1
clone_size: .
j_call: TRBJ2-5
cdr3_nt: TGCGCCAGCAGCCGGACAGGGGGTAGGACCCAGTACTTC
cdr3_aa: CASSRTGGRTQYF

v_call: TRBV30
d_call: TRBD1
clone_size: once
j_call: TRBJ1-1
cdr3_nt: TGTGCCCAAACCGGGACAGGGACATTGAACACTGAAGCTTTCTTT
cdr3_aa: CAQTGTGTLNTEAFF

v_call: TRBV27
d_call: .
clone_size: .
j_call: TRBJ2-2
cdr3_nt: TGTGCCAGCAGTTGGGGTGGAGGGTCCGGGGAGCTGTTTTTT
cdr3_aa: CASSWGGGSGELFF

v_call: TRBV9
d_call: TRBD1
clone_size: few
j_call: TRBJ2-7
cdr3_nt: TGTGCCAGCAGCCCCTTCTCGACAGGGTACGAGCAGTACTTC
cdr3_aa: CASSPFSTGYEQYF

v_call: TRBV7-3
d_call: TRBD2
clone_size: .
j_call: TRBJ2-1
cdr3_nt: TGTGCCAGCAGCTTAAGGGCGGGAGTACTCCGCAATGAGCAGTTCTTC
cdr3_aa: CASSLRAGVLRNEQFF